This TCR beta chain was observed in a study of blood T cell repertoires in COVID-19. Study-wide context: T cells, B-cell-depleted T cells, or PBMCs supplied cDNA or gDNA.

Original handling: The assay estimated nucleated cells by amplifying reference gene primers. Produced via immunoSEQ multiplex PCR; TCRdb's table is partial and in-frame only. That table furnishes V, J and clone size, whereas the DNA furnished D and trimming. This table holds hundreds of thousands of clones, about 87% found once. The CDR3 spans 15 residues. V gave up 8 bases and J gave up 7 bases; unmatched junction bases: 13. Germline V CDR1 and CDR2: MNHEY, SVGAGI. This clonotype was obtained from a man aged 65 to 79 with acute or convalescent COVID-19. Sequenced input: peripheral blood. This rearrangement joins TRBV6-5 to TRBJ2-2; 7 bases align to TRBD1. The CDR3 loop reads CASQEKQGYIGELFF. The DNA for the CDR3 is TGTGCCAGCCAGGAGAAACAGGGGTACATCGGGGAGCTGTTTTTT.